Described below is a single TCR beta chain sequence and its context. This record belongs to a study of blood T cell repertoires in COVID-19. Clones were read by immunoSEQ multiplex PCR, and TCRdb kept only the in-frame ones, dropping some. The sample has more than 85,000 clones, approximately 85% seen once. The CDR3 has 14 amino acids. CDR1 SGDLS and CDR2 YYNGEE come from the germline V gene. Trimming took 5 bases from V and 7 from J, leaving 16 bases between them. The sample comprised peripheral blood. The J gene is TRBJ2-4, the V gene TRBV9; D may be TRBD1 (5 bases). The TCR originated in a human donor in a cohort sampled during active COVID-19. Here the CDR3 DNA reads TGTGCCAGCAGTGAGGACACTTACATTAACATTCAGTACTTC. It encodes CASSEDTYINIQYF. Filled out from reference TRBV9 and TRBJ2-4, the complete variable domain reads DSGVTQTPKHLITATGQRVTLRCSPRSGDLSVYWYQQSLDQGLQFLIQYYNGEERAKGNILERFSAQQFPDLHSELNLSSLELGDSALYFCASSEDTYINIQYFGAGTRLSVL.